These T cell receptor beta chains were read from a single sample in a study of blood T cell repertoires in COVID-19. TCRdb keeps only in-frame clones here, not all; method: immunoSEQ multiplex PCR. The table lists under 35,000 clones, about 85% of them singletons. Sequencing was done on a sample of peripheral blood. The receptors originated from a woman aged 55-70 years with active COVID-19. Each CDR3 is given with its conserved first and last residue. The order of the fields is D gene, V gene, clone size, J gene, CDR3 protein, CDR3 DNA. A D gene is named only where the DNA matches it firmly. Clone size appears in some rows only: once, few, many, or a class for an expanded clone.

D gene: -; V gene: TRBV7-3; clone size: -; J gene: TRBJ1-1; CDR3 protein: CASSPQGSFTEAFF; CDR3 DNA: TGTGCCAGCAGCCCACAGGGTTCATTTACTGAAGCTTTCTTT
D gene: TRBD2; V gene: TRBV4-2; clone size: -; J gene: TRBJ2-3; CDR3 protein: CASSQTGTRYTDTQYF; CDR3 DNA: TGTGCCAGCAGCCAAACCGGGACTAGATACACAGATACGCAGTATTTT
D gene: TRBD2; V gene: TRBV10-1; clone size: -; J gene: TRBJ2-1; CDR3 protein: CASSESGLAGGLTYNEQFF; CDR3 DNA: TGCGCCAGCAGTGAGTCGGGACTAGCGGGGGGCTTGACCTACAATGAGCAGTTCTTC
D gene: TRBD2; V gene: TRBV2; clone size: medium-sized; J gene: TRBJ2-7; CDR3 protein: CASSERLAGSYEQYF; CDR3 DNA: TGTGCCAGCAGTGAGCGGCTAGCGGGCTCCTACGAGCAGTACTTC
D gene: TRBD2; V gene: TRBV28; clone size: -; J gene: TRBJ2-3; CDR3 protein: CASSQTGTSGRETQYF; CDR3 DNA: TGTGCCAGCAGTCAAACCGGGACTAGCGGGAGAGAGACGCAGTATTTT
D gene: -; V gene: TRBV28; clone size: -; J gene: TRBJ1-2; CDR3 protein: CASSFRGGGSTGYTF; CDR3 DNA: TGTGCCAGCAGTTTTCGGGGTGGGGGGAGTACTGGCTACACCTTC
D gene: -; V gene: TRBV2; clone size: few; J gene: TRBJ1-1; CDR3 protein: CASSNPGGRGQGAFF; CDR3 DNA: TGTGCCAGCAGTAACCCGGGGGGGCGGGGACAAGGCGCTTTCTTT
D gene: -; V gene: TRBV6-6; clone size: -; J gene: TRBJ1-2; CDR3 protein: CASSYWDTDGYTF; CDR3 DNA: TGTGCCAGCAGTTACTGGGACACCGATGGCTACACCTTC
D gene: TRBD2; V gene: TRBV7-8; clone size: -; J gene: TRBJ2-2; CDR3 protein: CASSQRLAGGPNTGELFF; CDR3 DNA: TGTGCCAGCAGCCAAAGACTAGCGGGGGGGCCGAACACCGGGGAGCTGTTTTTT
D gene: -; V gene: TRBV6-5; clone size: -; J gene: TRBJ1-1; CDR3 protein: CASGSSIEAFF; CDR3 DNA: TGTGCCAGTGGGAGCTCAATTGAAGCTTTCTTT
D gene: -; V gene: TRBV7-2; clone size: -; J gene: TRBJ2-1; CDR3 protein: CASSPPGSVHYNEQFF; CDR3 DNA: TGTGCCAGCAGCCCCCCGGGTAGCGTCCACTACAATGAGCAGTTCTTC